These 15 T cell receptor beta chains came from one sample sequenced in a study of early T cells in non-severe SARS-CoV-2 infection (dated by TCRdb to the early 2020s). Receptor amplification or capture employed 5' RACE. Sequencing instrument: NextSeq 500. The public reads were run again by TCRdb, first through fastp at Q25 and then through MiXCR, and only productive beta chains were kept. Rows are unified per CDR3 protein, each entry keeping the most common DNA and genes. The sample table records about 83,000 distinct CDR3 sequences; less than 11% of these occur just once. 7% to 9% of the sample is taken by the ten largest. The sample in question was whole blood, obtained at baseline. These receptors originate from an adult who was a healthcare worker with PCR-confirmed SARS-CoV-2 infection or an uninfected control (not recorded which).

In its sample, this clonotype was seen many times. J is TRBJ2-1 and V is TRBV18, with a tentative D call TRBD2 (6 bases). The CDR3 extends over 17 amino acids. Germline CDR1 is KGHSH and CDR2 is LQKENI. The ends were cut back, 6 bases at V and 0 bases at J, with 18 bases in the middle. The CDR3 loop is CASSLNSGLNSYNEQFF. The CDR3 DNA is TGTGCCAGCTCCTTAAACTCGGGACTGAACTCCTACAATGAGCAGTTCTTC.

The V and J genes are TRBV6-6 and TRBJ1-4; TRBD1 might be the D (6 bases). Trimming took off 0 bases at V and 9 bases at J, with 17 bases between the two ends. The CDR3 consists of 16 residues. CDR1 is MNHNY and CDR2 is SVGAGI in the germline V gene (reference sequence). The CDR3 DNA follows: TGTGCCAGCAGTTACTCGCTGACAGGCCCCGGAAAAAAACTGTTTTTT. This codes for CASSYSLTGPGKKLFF.

There are a few counts of this clonotype. The rearrangement joins TRBV10-3 to TRBJ1-2; 8 nucleotides match TRBD1. The junction had 1 base not matched to a gene; V was cut back by 4 bases and J by 3 bases. This CDR3 has 13 residues. Germline-derived CDR1 and CDR2 are ENHRY and SYGVKD. CDR3 coding DNA: TGTGCCATCAGTGGGACAGGGTACTATGGCTACACCTTC. Its translation: CAISGTGYYGYTF.

This clonotype was seen a few times. The genes are TRBV7-3 and TRBJ1-1, with 7 bases aligning to TRBD1. V was pared by 5 bases and J by 2 bases, with 5 bases of the junction left unmatched. The CDR3 sequence is 14 residues long. Looked up from germline, CDR1 is SGHTA and CDR2 is FQGTGA. The CDR3 DNA is TGTGCCAGCAGCAGGGACAGCGAAAACACTGAAGCTTTCTTT. Translating gives CASSRDSENTEAFF.

The V gene is TRBV9, the J gene TRBJ1-1, with 10 bases aligning to TRBD1. The CDR3 runs to 15 residues. CDR1 is SGDLS, CDR2 YYNGEE, per germline. V lost 5 bases to trimming and J lost 5 bases; unmatched junction nucleotides: 9. The chain's CDR3 is CASREGTGVETEAFF. The DNA for the CDR3 is TGTGCCAGCAGGGAGGGGACAGGGGTTGAAACTGAAGCTTTCTTT.

This clonotype has at least ten counts. V usage is TRBV7-2 and J usage is TRBJ2-5, with a weak D call TRBD2 (5 bases). The CDR3 has 13 residues. V was shortened by 5 bases and J by 3 bases, with 10 bases between the two germline ends. Germline assignment: CDR1 SGHTA and CDR2 FQGNSA. CDR3 sequence: CASSPGMKETQYF. The CDR3 region has the DNA TGTGCCAGCAGCCCGGGGATGAAAGAGACCCAGTACTTC.

In this sample, this clonotype turned up many times. V and J are TRBV7-2 and TRBJ2-1; D remains unclear. Per the germline V gene, CDR1 is SGHTA and CDR2 is FQGNSA. There are 13 residues in the CDR3. Trimming pared 2 bases from V and 12 bases from J, leaving 14 bases between. The DNA of the CDR3 is TGTGCCAGCAGCTTAAGGGCCCTGGTGCGGCAGTTCTTC. This sequence encodes CASSLRALVRQFF.

This chain connects TRBV20-1 to TRBJ2-5; perhaps TRBD1 as D (5 bases). Germline V gene sequence: CDR1 DFQATT, CDR2 SNEGSKA (reference sequence). CDR3 length: 16 amino acids. The V and J ends lost 0 bases and 5 bases respectively, with 19 bases between them. CDR3 residues: CSARDPTSGQRETQYF. The CDR3 region has the DNA TGCAGTGCTAGAGATCCCACTTCAGGGCAGCGCGAGACCCAGTACTTC.

This chain joins TRBV6-2 or TRBV6-3 and TRBJ2-1, with TRBD1 matching over 7 bases. CDR3 size: 15 residues. Unmatched junction bases numbered 9, after V lost 7 bases and J lost 3 bases. Germline values: CDR1 MNHEY, CDR2 SVGEGT. This chain's CDR3 is CASNPDGQVYNEQFF. In DNA form, the CDR3 reads TGTGCCAGCAACCCAGACGGACAGGTCTACAATGAGCAGTTCTTC.

The sample holds a few counts of this clonotype. V and J are TRBV24-1 and TRBJ2-1; D is unresolved. The germline V and J ends were trimmed by 8 bases and 4 bases, with 8 bases remaining between them. Germline loops: CDR1 KGHDR, CDR2 SFDVKD. The CDR3 has 12 residues. The chain's CDR3 is CATKAEYNEQFF. The CDR3 DNA reads TGTGCCACCAAGGCGGAATACAATGAGCAGTTCTTC.

This clonotype was recorded a few times. V usage is TRBV11-2 and J usage is TRBJ2-7, with TRBD2 matching 9 bases. The junction had 7 bases not matched to a gene; V was cut back by 4 bases and J by 3 bases. The CDR3 runs 15 residues. Looked up from germline, CDR1 is SGHAT and CDR2 is FQNNGV. CDR3 DNA sequence: TGTGCCAGCAGCTCGACTAGCGGACCACACTACGAGCAGTACTTC. As protein: CASSSTSGPHYEQYF. Full variable domain (rest looked up from reference TRBV11-2 and TRBJ2-7): EAGVAQSPRYKIIEKRQSVAFWCNPISGHATLYWYQQILGQGPKLLIQFQNNGVVDDSQLPKDRFSAERLKGVDSTLKIQPAKLEDSAVYLCASSSTSGPHYEQYFGPGTRLTVT.

V gene TRBV12-3 or TRBV12-4 combines with J gene TRBJ2-7; 8 bases match TRBD1. V trimming: 6 bases; J trimming: 1 base; junction bases outside the gene matches: 14. CDR3 length: 17 residues. The CDR3 spells CASSTGRQGLQSYEQYF. The CDR3 coding sequence is TGTGCCAGCAGCACCGGGCGACAGGGGCTGCAATCCTACGAGCAGTACTTC.

This chain uses TRBV11-1 with TRBJ1-1; tentatively, D is TRBD1 (5 bases). Germline V gene sequence: CDR1 SGHAT, CDR2 FQDESV (reference sequence). The CDR3 is 11 residues long. With 3 bases removed from V and 9 bases from J, the gap between germline ends came to 8 bases. The CDR3 spells CASSLGQKAFF. In nucleotides, the CDR3 is TGTGCCAGCAGCTTGGGGCAGAAAGCTTTCTTT.

The chain employs TRBV7-9 and TRBJ1-2, with D possibly being TRBD1 (6 bases). The CDR3 length is 16 residues. Deletions cut 1 base from V and 4 bases from J, with 16 bases between. CDR1 and CDR2 from the germline V gene are SEHNR and FQNEAQ (reference sequence). The CDR3 is CASSLDLGGRGYGYTF. The DNA of the CDR3 is TGTGCCAGCAGCTTAGATTTGGGGGGCCGAGGCTATGGCTACACCTTC.

This clonotype was found many times. This sequence joins TRBV20-1 and TRBJ2-3; 7 nucleotides line up with TRBD2. This CDR3 has 14 amino acids. After removal of 5 bases from V and 4 bases from J, the junction contained 9 bases not matched to a gene. Per the germline V gene, CDR1 is DFQATT and CDR2 is SNEGSKA (reference sequence). CDR3 protein: CSAGAGRSPDTQYF. In DNA form, the CDR3 reads TGCAGTGCTGGAGCGGGACGCAGCCCAGATACGCAGTATTTT.